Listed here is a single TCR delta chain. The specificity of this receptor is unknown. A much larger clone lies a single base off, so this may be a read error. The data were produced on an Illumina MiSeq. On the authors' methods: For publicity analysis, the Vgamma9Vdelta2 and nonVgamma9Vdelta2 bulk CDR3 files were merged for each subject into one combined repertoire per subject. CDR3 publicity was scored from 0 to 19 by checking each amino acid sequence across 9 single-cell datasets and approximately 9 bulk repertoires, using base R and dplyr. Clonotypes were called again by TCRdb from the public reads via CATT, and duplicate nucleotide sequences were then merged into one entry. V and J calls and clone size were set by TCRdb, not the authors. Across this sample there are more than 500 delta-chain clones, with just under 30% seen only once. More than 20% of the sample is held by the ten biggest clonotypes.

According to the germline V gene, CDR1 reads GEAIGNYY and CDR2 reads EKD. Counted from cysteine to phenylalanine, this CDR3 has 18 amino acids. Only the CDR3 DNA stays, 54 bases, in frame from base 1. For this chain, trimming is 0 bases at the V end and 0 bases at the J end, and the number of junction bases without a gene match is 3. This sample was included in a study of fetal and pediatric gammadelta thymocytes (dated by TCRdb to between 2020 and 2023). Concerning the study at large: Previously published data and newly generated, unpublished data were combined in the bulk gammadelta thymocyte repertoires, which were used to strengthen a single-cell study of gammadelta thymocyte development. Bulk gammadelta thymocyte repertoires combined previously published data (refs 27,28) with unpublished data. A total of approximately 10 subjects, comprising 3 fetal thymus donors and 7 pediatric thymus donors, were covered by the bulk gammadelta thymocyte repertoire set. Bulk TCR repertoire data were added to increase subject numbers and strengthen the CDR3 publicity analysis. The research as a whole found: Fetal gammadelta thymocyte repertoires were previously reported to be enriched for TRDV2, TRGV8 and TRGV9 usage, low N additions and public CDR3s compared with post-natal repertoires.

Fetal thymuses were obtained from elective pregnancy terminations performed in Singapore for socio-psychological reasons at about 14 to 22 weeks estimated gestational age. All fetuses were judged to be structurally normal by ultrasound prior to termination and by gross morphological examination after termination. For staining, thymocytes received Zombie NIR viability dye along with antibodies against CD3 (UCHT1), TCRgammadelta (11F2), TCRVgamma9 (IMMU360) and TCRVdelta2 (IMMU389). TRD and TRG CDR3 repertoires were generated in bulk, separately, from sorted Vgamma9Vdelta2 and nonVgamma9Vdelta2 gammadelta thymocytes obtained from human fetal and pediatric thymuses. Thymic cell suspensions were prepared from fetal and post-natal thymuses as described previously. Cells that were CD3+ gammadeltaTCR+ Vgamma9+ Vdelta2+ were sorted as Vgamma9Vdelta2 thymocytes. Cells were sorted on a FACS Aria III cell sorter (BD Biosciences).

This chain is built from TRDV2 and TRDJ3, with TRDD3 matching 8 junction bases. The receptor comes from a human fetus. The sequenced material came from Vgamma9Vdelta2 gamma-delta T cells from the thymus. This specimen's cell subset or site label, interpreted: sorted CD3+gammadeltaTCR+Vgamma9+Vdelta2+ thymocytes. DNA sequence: TGTGCCTGTGACACCGTGGGGGATTCCTCCTGGGACACCCGACAGATGTTTTTC. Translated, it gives CACDTVGDSSWDTRQMFF.